The 14 T cell receptor beta chains listed next were all sequenced from one sample in a study of T cell responses to AZD1222 COVID-19 vaccine. Data came from immunoSEQ multiplex PCR; TCRdb stores just in-frame clones and leaves some out. The sample consists of under 140,000 clones, about 94% of them appearing once. Specimen: peripheral blood, collected 28 days after the second AZD1222 dose. The receptors were gathered from an adult who received the AZD1222 COVID-19 vaccine.

The genes are TRBV4-1 and TRBJ2-2, with D hard to call. Germline CDR1 MGHRA, CDR2 YSYEKL. The CDR3 is 15 amino acids. Trimming stripped 3 bases from V and 4 bases from J, with 12 bases between. CDR3 in DNA: TGCGCCAGCAGCCATATGCCCCGAGCCACCGGGGAGCTGTTTTTT. It specifies CASSHMPRATGELFF.

The chain couples TRBV19 to TRBJ1-5; no definite D call. Trimming took 5 bases from V and 7 from J, leaving 12 bases between them. The CDR3 is 13 amino acids. Germline V gene data show CDR1 as LNHDA and CDR2 as SQIVND (reference sequence). Written as DNA, the CDR3 is TGTGCCAGTAGTCCACCCTTAGCGCAGCCCCAGCATTTT. Protein product: CASSPPLAQPQHF.

This clone was seen a single time. The CDR3 protein is CASRELGRSNQPQHF. CDR3 bases: TGTGCCAGCAGGGAACTAGGGCGGAGCAATCAGCCCCAGCATTTT. The V and J genes are TRBV2 and TRBJ1-5; D not certain. V was clipped by 6 bases and J by 1 base, with 13 bases between them. Germline values: CDR1 SNHLY, CDR2 FYNNEI. CDR3 length: 15 amino acids.

The CDR3 is CASRGELVFDEQYF. The CDR3 region has the DNA TGCGCCAGCAGGGGGGAACTAGTATTCGACGAGCAGTACTTC. The chain joins TRBV10-2 to TRBJ2-7; either TRBD1 or TRBD2 may supply D (5 bases each). CDR1 and CDR2 from the germline V gene are WSHSY and SAAADI. This CDR3 comprises 14 residues. V dropped 6 bases and J dropped 5 bases, with 17 bases sitting between them.

The chain employs TRBV3-1 (or the pseudogene TRBV3-2) and TRBJ1-2, with D hard to call. There are 15 residues in the CDR3. Germline V gene data show CDR1 as LGHDT and CDR2 as YNNKEL (reference sequence). V lost 0 bases and J 1 base, leaving 9 bases between the germline ends. Written as DNA, the CDR3 is TGTGCCAGCAGCCAAGAGAGTAGACATAACTATGGCTACACCTTC. This translates into CASSQESRHNYGYTF.

V and J are TRBV6-1 and TRBJ2-7; 7 bases map to TRBD2. The V gene's germline CDR1 is MNHNS and CDR2 SASEGT. The CDR3 contains 16 residues. V gave up 2 bases and J gave up 2 bases; unmatched junction bases: 9. CDR3 nucleotides: TGTGCCAGCAGTGAATGGGGAGGGACTACCCCCTACGAGCAGTACTTC. Its translation is CASSEWGGTTPYEQYF.

The rearrangement uses TRBV6-5 and TRBJ1-4, with no clear D. The V gene's germline CDR1 is MNHEY and CDR2 SVGAGI. The V end was cut by 6 bases, the J end by 4 bases, with 6 bases between. This CDR3 comprises 12 residues. The CDR3 nucleotides are TGTGCCAGCAGGGGAGGTAATGAAAAACTGTTTTTT. Its protein product is CASRGGNEKLFF.

V usage is TRBV27 and J usage is TRBJ1-5; possible D gene TRBD1, 6 bases. V was clipped by 0 bases and J by 0 bases, with 6 bases between them. Looked up from germline, CDR1 is MNHEY and CDR2 is SMNVEV (reference sequence). The CDR3 has 15 amino acids. The CDR3 loop reads CASSLSRGSNQPQHF. CDR3 bases: TGTGCCAGCAGTTTATCCAGGGGTAGCAATCAGCCCCAGCATTTT.

The sample holds one count of this clone. This chain links TRBV2 with TRBJ1-1; D gene ambiguous. The CDR3 has 13 amino acids. In germline, CDR1 is SNHLY, CDR2 FYNNEI. Deletions cut 4 bases from V and 3 bases from J, with 9 bases between. CDR3 sequence reads: CASSAIGHTEAFF. CDR3 sequence (DNA): TGTGCCAGCAGTGCTATAGGACACACTGAAGCTTTCTTT.

The rearrangement links TRBV10-2 to TRBJ1-1; D is undetermined. The CDR3 is 15 amino acids. The V and J ends lost 4 bases and 0 bases respectively, with 12 bases between them. In germline, CDR1 is WSHSY, CDR2 SAAADI. CDR3 in amino acids: CASSAPERMNTEAFF. The CDR3 DNA reads as TGCGCCAGCAGTGCTCCAGAGCGGATGAACACTGAAGCTTTCTTT.

This chain connects TRBV4-1 to TRBJ2-7; D assignment may be TRBD1 or TRBD2 (5 bases each). V was shortened by 2 bases and J by 5 bases, with 16 bases between the two germline ends. Germline loops: CDR1 MGHRA, CDR2 YSYEKL. This CDR3 has 15 residues. The CDR3 nucleotides are TGCGCCAGCAGCCAAACCCGGGGCCCATTTAACGAGCAGTACTTC. Encoded protein: CASSQTRGPFNEQYF.

The chain has TRBV19 and TRBJ2-2, with D uncertain. V dropped 7 bases and J dropped 1 base, with 13 bases sitting between them. Germline CDR1 and CDR2: LNHDA and SQIVND (reference sequence). The CDR3 length is 15 residues. The CDR3 protein is CASTMTWGNTGELFF. The CDR3 coding sequence is TGTGCCAGTACCATGACCTGGGGGAACACCGGGGAGCTGTTTTTT.

This chain joins TRBV6-4 and TRBJ1-5; D uncertain. V shed 4 bases and J shed 5 bases, with 9 bases lying between them. The CDR3 is made up of 13 amino acids. Per the germline V gene, CDR1 is MRHNA and CDR2 is SNTAGT. The CDR3 DNA sequence: TGTGCCAGCAGTGCCCAAGGTGATCAGCCCCAGCATTTT. Translation: CASSAQGDQPQHF.

This chain links TRBV4-2 with TRBJ2-2; D gene unclear. CDR3 size: 15 residues. V was shortened by 2 bases and J by 6 bases, with 13 bases between the two germline ends. Per the germline V gene, CDR1 is LGHNA and CDR2 is YNFKEQ. CDR3 nucleotides: TGTGCCAGCAGCCAAACAAATAGCTACTCCGGGGAGCTGTTTTTT. It codes for CASSQTNSYSGELFF.